The 32 T cell receptor beta chains given below trace back to one sample, sequenced in a study of EBV T-cell therapy then PD-1 blockade in nasopharyngeal carcinoma. The treatment denotes: AdE1-LMPpoly-expanded autologous EBV-specific T-cell therapy followed by anti-PD-1 nivolumab. These TCRs' antigens remain unknown. Libraries were prepared by immunoSEQ multiplex PCR; TCRdb keeps only in-frame clonotypes and omits some of them. The repertoire holds tens of thousands of clones, with over 65% as singletons. The material sequenced was CD8+ T cells from blood, taken at day -245 from a patient whose treatment included autologous EBV-specific T cells and nivolumab. Receptors were obtained from a man aged 35 to 55 with nasopharyngeal carcinoma.

CDR3 sequence: CASSLASGGAFF. CDR3 nucleotide sequence: TGTGCCAGCAGCTTAGCGTCGGGGGGCGCTTTCTTT. The J gene is TRBJ1-1, the V gene TRBV7-9, with D possibly matching TRBD1 (6 bases). V lost 0 bases and J lost 11, with 10 bases in between. The CDR3 consists of 12 residues. Germline CDR1 is SEHNR and CDR2 is FQNEAQ (reference sequence).

This clone was observed a handful of times. The CDR3 nucleotides read TGTGCCAGCAGCCATGAGGGACAGGGGGGACCCTACGAGCAGTACTTC. Translating gives CASSHEGQGGPYEQYF. The chain combines TRBV4-2 with TRBJ2-7; 11 bases align to TRBD1. Germline lookup yields CDR1 LGHNA and CDR2 YNFKEQ. The CDR3 consists of 16 residues. With 3 bases clipped from V and 2 bases from J, the junction kept 6 bases outside the gene matches.

The chain combines TRBV4-1 with TRBJ1-1; 9 bases are shared with TRBD1. V gave up 3 bases and J gave up 4 bases; unmatched junction bases: 3. The CDR3 spans 14 residues. In germline, CDR1 is MGHRA, CDR2 YSYEKL. The DNA for the CDR3 is TGCGCCAGCAGCCAGGGGACAGGGTCCACTGAAGCTTTCTTT. Translating gives CASSQGTGSTEAFF.

The chain carries TRBV2 and TRBJ1-4; D ambiguous. V lost 5 bases to trimming and J lost 0 bases, with 10 bases between them. The CDR3 is 15 amino acids. From germline, CDR1 is SNHLY and CDR2 FYNNEI. In DNA, the CDR3 is TGTGCCAGCAGTAGGAGCAGCGCAACTAATGAAAAACTGTTTTTT. As protein: CASSRSSATNEKLFF.

The chain is built from TRBV7-6 and TRBJ2-1; 9 bases match TRBD1. The J segment lost 7 bases and the V segment lost 3 bases, leaving 10 bases of the junction unmatched. CDR3 length equals 16 residues. Germline V CDR1 and CDR2: SGHVS, FNYEAQ. The CDR3 spells CASSLLGQGVGNEQFF. As DNA, the CDR3 is TGTGCCAGCAGCTTGTTGGGACAGGGCGTAGGTAATGAGCAGTTCTTC.

The V call is TRBV2, the J call TRBJ2-7; D uncertain. The CDR3 extends over 16 amino acids. CDR1 SNHLY and CDR2 FYNNEI come from the germline V gene. V dropped 6 bases and J dropped 0 bases, with 18 bases sitting between them. The CDR3 here is CASSQIDISISYEQYF. CDR3 sequence (DNA): TGTGCCAGCAGCCAGATAGACATATCGATCTCCTACGAGCAGTACTTC. The entire variable domain, with the rest obtained from reference TRBV2 and TRBJ2-7, is as follows: EPEVTQTPSHQVTQMGQEVILRCVPISNHLYFYWYRQILGQKVEFLVSFYNNEISEKSEIFDDQFSVERPDGSNFTLKIRSTKLEDSAMYFCASSQIDISISYEQYFGPGTRLTVT.

The V call is TRBV27, the J call TRBJ2-1; a possible D gene is TRBD1 (6 bases). V lost 3 bases and J 8 bases, leaving 8 bases between the germline ends. Germline V gene sequence: CDR1 MNHEY, CDR2 SMNVEV (reference sequence). The CDR3 sequence is 12 residues long. The DNA of the CDR3 is TGTGCCAGCAGTTTGGCAGGGGATGAGCAGTTCTTC. Protein: CASSLAGDEQFF.

The genes are TRBV27 and TRBJ1-6; TRBD1 might be the D (5 bases). The germline gives CDR1 MNHEY, CDR2 SMNVEV (reference sequence). With 7 bases removed from V and 7 bases from J, the gap between germline ends came to 20 bases. This CDR3 is built from 16 residues. CDR3 amino acids: CASTSNPGRKNSPLHF. In DNA form, the CDR3 reads TGTGCCAGCACTTCGAATCCGGGACGGAAAAATTCACCCCTCCACTTT.

This chain connects TRBV7-9 to TRBJ1-1; 9 nucleotides align to TRBD1. With 5 bases clipped from V and 1 base from J, the junction kept 5 bases outside the gene matches. Per germline, CDR1 SEHNR and CDR2 FQNEAQ (reference sequence). The CDR3 is 15 residues long. CDR3 protein: CASSPPGQGNTEAFF. For the CDR3, the DNA is TGTGCCAGCAGCCCGCCGGGACAGGGGAACACTGAAGCTTTCTTT.

The chain has TRBV6-5 and TRBJ1-3; no clear D. The CDR3 is made up of 14 amino acids. The germline V gene encodes CDR1 MNHEY and CDR2 SVGAGI. The germline V and J ends were trimmed by 1 base and 0 bases, with 4 bases remaining between them. The CDR3 is CASSYYGSGNTIYF. Written as DNA, the CDR3 is TGTGCCAGCAGTTACTATGGCTCTGGAAACACCATATATTTT.

CDR3 loop: CAWRLLPGFNSPLHF. The CDR3 bases are TGTGCCTGGAGGCTCTTGCCAGGGTTCAATTCACCCCTCCACTTT. The chain recombines TRBV30 with TRBJ1-6; D might be TRBD1 (5 bases). V shed 3 bases and J shed 7 bases, with 16 bases lying between them. CDR1 and CDR2 (germline): GTSNPN, SVGIG (reference sequence). The CDR3 consists of 15 residues.

The chain recombines TRBV9 with TRBJ2-7; D might be TRBD2 (7 bases). Trimming took off 4 bases at V and 4 bases at J, with 21 bases between the two ends. From germline, CDR1 is SGDLS and CDR2 YYNGEE. CDR3 length: 16 amino acids. The CDR3 region is CASSPRMGGGLYEQYF. The CDR3, as DNA: TGTGCCAGCAGCCCCCGGATGGGAGGGGGTCTGTACGAGCAGTACTTC. The full variable domain, its missing parts supplied by reference TRBV9 and TRBJ2-7, is DSGVTQTPKHLITATGQRVTLRCSPRSGDLSVYWYQQSLDQGLQFLIQYYNGEERAKGNILERFSAQQFPDLHSELNLSSLELGDSALYFCASSPRMGGGLYEQYFGPGTRLTVT.

The genes are TRBV5-8 and TRBJ1-1, with D perhaps TRBD1 (5 bases). CDR1 is SGHTS and CDR2 is YDEGEE in the germline V gene. The CDR3 loop spans 13 amino acids. V shed 4 bases and J shed 10 bases, with 17 bases lying between them. The CDR3 nucleotides are TGTGCCAGCAGCCCCAGGGAGGGTTTCGGAGCTTTCTTT. This gives the protein CASSPREGFGAFF.

V and J are TRBV7-6 and TRBJ1-5; D perhaps matches TRBD1 (6 bases). Germline V gene sequence: CDR1 SGHVS, CDR2 FNYEAQ. Trimming removed 1 base at V and 6 bases at J, with 10 bases between. The length of the CDR3 is 14 residues. CDR3 nucleotide sequence: TGTGCCAGCAGCTTAGGGGGGGCCAGTCAGCCCCAGCATTTT. It yields the protein CASSLGGASQPQHF.

The J gene is TRBJ1-2, the V gene TRBV7-2; D unclear. V was cut by 2 bases and J by 7 bases, with 11 bases left in between. The CDR3 runs to 13 residues. Germline values: CDR1 SGHTA, CDR2 FQGNSA. The CDR3 sequence: CASSLLRSGGYTF. The CDR3 bases are TGTGCCAGCAGCTTATTACGGTCGGGTGGCTACACCTTC.

A few counts support this clone. The chain couples TRBV7-2 to TRBJ1-1; the D is unclear. The germline CDR1 and CDR2 sequences are SGHTA and FQGNSA. V was cut by 1 base and J by 4 bases, with 7 bases left in between. The CDR3 has 13 amino acids. This CDR3 reads CASSLGEGTEAFF. CDR3 DNA: TGTGCCAGCAGCTTAGGGGAAGGCACTGAAGCTTTCTTT.

The CDR3 region is CASSYGGDGSYEQYF. The CDR3 DNA reads TGTGCCAGCAGTTACGGTGGGGACGGATCCTACGAGCAGTACTTC. This sequence joins TRBV6-6 and TRBJ2-7; D possibly matches TRBD1 or TRBD2 (5 bases each). Trimming took off 2 bases at V and 1 base at J, with 12 bases between the two ends. In germline, CDR1 is MNHNY, CDR2 SVGAGI (reference sequence). The CDR3 sequence is 15 residues long.

With respect to this clone: The same CDR3 can be traced to other DNA sequences in this sample. The V gene is TRBV5-1, the J gene TRBJ2-3; 7 bases line up with TRBD1. The CDR3 has 15 amino acids. CDR1 SGHRS and CDR2 YFSETQ come from the germline V gene. The ends lost 0 bases at V and 4 bases at J; junction bases unmatched: 5. The CDR3 sequence is CASSLAGGAADTQYF. CDR3 nucleotide sequence: TGCGCCAGCAGCTTGGCAGGGGGAGCTGCAGATACGCAGTATTTT.

This sequence joins TRBV27 and TRBJ2-7, with D perhaps TRBD1 (6 bases). The germline gives CDR1 MNHEY, CDR2 SMNVEV (reference sequence). The CDR3 totals 14 residues. Trimming shortened V by 9 bases and J by 4 bases, and 19 bases separated the two germline ends. CDR3 residues: CASQSSQGMYEQYF. DNA for the CDR3: TGTGCCAGTCAATCCAGTCAGGGGATGTACGAGCAGTACTTC.

This chain uses TRBV19 with TRBJ2-1; no clear D gene. Between the trimmed V and J ends, which lost 8 bases and 4 bases, there was a span of 15 bases. This CDR3 spans 14 amino acids. From germline, CDR1 is LNHDA and CDR2 SQIVND (reference sequence). CDR3 residues: CASSQYKTYNEQFF. In DNA form, the CDR3 reads TGTGCCAGTTCCCAGTACAAGACTTACAATGAGCAGTTCTTC.

This chain uses TRBV4-1 with TRBJ1-1; TRBD1 might be the D (6 bases). This CDR3 is 12 amino acids long. The germline V gene has CDR1 MGHRA and CDR2 YSYEKL. V was trimmed by 2 bases and J by 5 bases, leaving 6 bases between them. The chain's CDR3 is CASSQRGTEAFF. CDR3 DNA sequence: TGCGCCAGCAGCCAAAGGGGGACTGAAGCTTTCTTT.

This clone was seen only a few times. The rearrangement joins TRBV6-5 to TRBJ2-7; possible D gene TRBD1, 5 bases. Germline V lookup: CDR1 MNHEY, CDR2 SVGAGI. CDR3 length equals 13 residues. The V end lost 5 bases, the J end lost 3 bases, and 11 bases lay between the germline ends. The CDR3 region has the DNA TGTGCCAGCAGTCGACAGATTGTCTACGAGCAGTACTTC. As protein: CASSRQIVYEQYF.

The chain joins TRBV30 to TRBJ1-2; no clear D gene. V was clipped by 2 bases and J by 4 bases, with 26 bases between them. CDR1 GTSNPN and CDR2 SVGIG come from the germline V gene (reference sequence). The CDR3 totals 18 residues. Written as DNA, the CDR3 is TGTGCCTGGAGTTTAAAATTCCCTTATTCAAATTCGGGCTATGGCTACACCTTC. Protein product: CAWSLKFPYSNSGYGYTF.

The chain couples TRBV6-6 to TRBJ2-7; TRBD2 is a possible D gene (7 bases). Germline CDR1 MNHNY, CDR2 SVGAGI (reference sequence). The CDR3 has 16 residues. V was cut by 5 bases and J by 2 bases, with 19 bases left in between. CDR3 amino acids: CASSARLGGPTYEQYF. DNA of the CDR3: TGTGCCAGCAGTGCTCGGTTGGGGGGGCCCACCTACGAGCAGTACTTC.

V usage is TRBV21-1 and J usage is TRBJ1-2. TRBV21-1 is given as a pseudogene. The CDR3 loop spans 19 amino acids. Written as DNA, the CDR3 is TGTGCCAGCAGCTTGAAGCCGGGACCGCAAGGGGGACTTAACTATGGCTACACCTTC. This encodes CASSLKPGPQGGLNYGYTF.

This chain connects TRBV12-3 or TRBV12-4 to TRBJ1-5; 7 positions match TRBD1. J gave up 5 bases and V 7 bases, and 5 bases lay outside the gene matches. The CDR3 consists of 13 residues. This chain's CDR3 is CASTTGEHQPQHF. The CDR3, as DNA: TGTGCCAGCACCACAGGGGAACATCAGCCCCAGCATTTT.

The chain has TRBV19 and TRBJ1-1, with D possibly TRBD1 on 5 matching bases. The CDR3 spans 14 residues. The V end was cut by 0 bases, the J end by 4 bases, with 9 bases between. Germline V gene data show CDR1 as LNHDA and CDR2 as SQIVND (reference sequence). Written as DNA, the CDR3 is TGTGCCAGTAGTATAGATGGGGGATCCACTGAAGCTTTCTTT. Translated: CASSIDGGSTEAFF.

Note on this clone: Other DNA sequences in the sample encode the same CDR3. CDR3 protein: CASSLGQGGEKLFF. The CDR3 DNA follows: TGTGCCAGCAGCTTGGGTCAGGGGGGTGAAAAACTGTTTTTT. V gene TRBV5-5 combines with J gene TRBJ1-4, with 7 bases matching TRBD1. CDR3 length: 14 residues. From germline, CDR1 is SGHKS and CDR2 YYEKEE (reference sequence). With 0 bases clipped from V and 7 bases from J, the junction kept 3 bases outside the gene matches.

This chain joins TRBV28 and TRBJ2-7; D perhaps matches TRBD2 (6 bases). Germline loops: CDR1 MDHEN, CDR2 SYDVKM. Trimming removed 4 bases from V and 1 base from J, with 17 bases in between. The CDR3 is 16 amino acids. This chain's CDR3 is CASSSRAFRGSYEQYF. As DNA, the CDR3 is TGTGCCAGCAGTTCACGAGCCTTTCGGGGGTCCTACGAGCAGTACTTC.

The V call is TRBV7-9, the J call TRBJ1-3, with D perhaps matching TRBD1 (5 bases). The CDR3 is made up of 15 amino acids. Trimming removed 7 bases from V and 3 bases from J, with 16 bases in between. Germline V gene sequence: CDR1 SEHNR, CDR2 FQNEAQ (reference sequence). The CDR3 protein is CASTPAKGLGNTIYF. The CDR3 bases are TGTGCCAGCACCCCAGCCAAGGGGCTTGGAAACACCATATATTTT.

For the CDR3, the DNA is TGTGCCAGCAGTGAACGGACAGGCTTGGAAGCGAGCAGGTACTTC. This codes for CASSERTGLEASRYF. The chain combines TRBV6-1 with TRBJ2-7; 7 nucleotides line up with TRBD1. CDR1 and CDR2 (germline): MNHNS, SASEGT. The V segment lost 2 bases and the J segment 12 bases; nucleotides outside the gene matches: 16. The CDR3 covers 15 residues.

The chain carries TRBV7-8 and TRBJ1-1; perhaps TRBD1 as D (5 bases). The CDR3 is 15 residues long. CDR1 is SGHVS and CDR2 is FQNEAQ in the germline V gene. V was pared by 5 bases and J by 0 bases, with 13 bases between. The CDR3 DNA follows: TGTGCCAGCAGCCCACCCGGGGGGTTGAACACTGAAGCTTTCTTT. It yields the protein CASSPPGGLNTEAFF.